The clone carrying this T cell receptor (beta chain) was detected once. The antigen is unknown. This CDR3 is also generated by other DNA sequences in the sample. This sample was taken from a study of naive CD8 T cells in extremely preterm neonates. General observations from the study: Preterm CDR3s were shorter than older groups', with fewer N additions and less trimming. Term neonates approximately 0.4%, young children roughly 0.03%, adults over 0.0075%; preterm neonates shared 2.7%.

Generated by immunoSEQ multiplex PCR, the TCRdb table keeps only in-frame clones and is missing some. The sample lists approximately 7,000 clones; approximately 90% were seen once. Deliveries were elective term cesareans at about 35-41 weeks, with no labor or membrane rupture. From germline, CDR1 is SEHNR and CDR2 FQNEAQ (reference sequence). The CDR3 covers 13 residues. V shed 5 bases, J shed 3 bases, and the junction held 3 bases outside the gene matches. The sequencing input was naive CD8+ T cells from cord blood. The rearrangement uses TRBV7-9 and TRBJ2-7; TRBD1 matches at 8 bases. The receptor was isolated from a newborn in good health. The CDR3 DNA reads as TGTGCCAGCAGCCCCACAGGGGGCTACGAGCAGTACTTC. Protein product: CASSPTGGYEQYF.